One and the same sample provided the 26 T cell receptor beta chains below, sequenced in a study of siplizumab effects on memory and regulatory T cells (dated by TCRdb to 2018 to 2020). The receptor library was made with the immunoSEQ multiplex PCR assay. TCRdb took over this immuneACCESS table, retaining in-frame rearrangements with V and J assigned. Such tables are incomplete; in checked studies, under half of the missing clones stem from an unresolved V gene, and the remainder is unexplained. The sample has 100,000 or so clones on record, 91% of them singletons. The ten largest make up around 2.6% of the sample. Sequencing used CD4+ T cells sorted from blood. These receptor sequences come from a human donor in good health. Some clones in this sample may be carry-over from other donors' samples.

This clone was recorded once. V gene TRBV10-2 combines with J gene TRBJ2-7; 9 bases are shared with TRBD2. The CDR3 length is 14 residues. Germline V lookup: CDR1 WSHSY, CDR2 SAAADI. The junction had 11 bases not matched to a gene; V was cut back by 7 bases and J by 7 bases. The CDR3 DNA sequence: TGCGCCAGCAAGTTAGCTAGCGGGGCCTGGGAGCAGTACTTC. Residues: CASKLASGAWEQYF.

The chain links TRBV28 to TRBJ2-7; possible D gene TRBD2, 7 bases. Germline V gene sequence: CDR1 MDHEN, CDR2 SYDVKM. V was shortened by 8 bases and J by 3 bases, with 23 bases between the two germline ends. The CDR3 consists of 16 residues. CDR3 sequence reads: CASLGGGASLSYEQYF. DNA of the CDR3: TGTGCCAGCCTAGGGGGGGGCGCTTCTCTAAGCTACGAGCAGTACTTC.

The chain recombines TRBV7-8 with TRBJ2-3; 10 bases align to TRBD1. Germline V CDR1 and CDR2: SGHVS, FQNEAQ. Trimming removed 5 bases from V and 0 bases from J; junction bases left unmatched: 5. This CDR3 contains 16 residues. CDR3 nucleotide sequence: TGTGCCAGCAGCCAGAGACAGGGGGCGAGCACAGATACGCAGTATTTT. Its protein is CASSQRQGASTDTQYF.

The chain links TRBV29-1 to TRBJ1-1, with 7 bases aligning to TRBD1. Losses at the gene ends were 6 bases for V and 1 base for J; bases not matched to a gene: 5. This CDR3 region has 13 residues. The germline gives CDR1 SQVTM, CDR2 ANQGSEA. CDR3 sequence: CSVLRGGNTEAFF. Written as DNA, the CDR3 is TGCAGCGTCCTCAGGGGGGGGAACACTGAAGCTTTCTTT.

On this clone itself: An end of the junction differs from the germline gene, which may be a read error. The V call is TRBV6-1, the J call TRBJ1-1; 7 bases are a match to TRBD1. The germline gives CDR1 MNHNS, CDR2 SASEGT. The CDR3 extends over 17 amino acids. CDR3 residues: CASSGLPYATGNPEAFF. The CDR3 coding sequence is TGTGCCAGCAGTGGATTACCCTATGCGACAGGGAACCCTGAAGCTTTCTTT.

The CDR3 region is CASSLGSGSYEQYF. The CDR3 DNA is TGTGCCAGCAGCTTAGGTAGCGGGTCCTACGAGCAGTACTTC. The chain is built from TRBV11-3 and TRBJ2-7; 7 nucleotides agree with TRBD2. This CDR3 region has 14 residues. Per the germline V gene, CDR1 is SGHNT and CDR2 is YENEEA. The J segment lost 1 base and the V segment lost 1 base, leaving 1 base of the junction unmatched.

The rearrangement joins TRBV19 to TRBJ1-5; D is uncertain. Germline values: CDR1 LNHDA, CDR2 SQIVND (reference sequence). The CDR3 extends over 13 amino acids. Between the trimmed V and J ends, which lost 6 bases and 0 bases, there was a span of 6 bases. The CDR3 is CASRSSSNQPQHF. CDR3 sequence (DNA): TGTGCCAGTAGGAGCAGTAGCAATCAGCCCCAGCATTTT.

The chain joins TRBV6-5 to TRBJ2-1, with a possible D match to TRBD2 (5 bases). CDR1 and CDR2 (germline): MNHEY, SVGAGI. V was cut by 6 bases and J by 7 bases, with 19 bases left in between. The CDR3 extends over 15 amino acids. For the CDR3, the DNA is TGTGCCAGCAGCAACCGGCCGAGGACGGGGAATGAGCAGTTCTTC. It specifies CASSNRPRTGNEQFF.

The chain employs TRBV28 and TRBJ1-2; no firm D call. Trimming shortened V by 2 bases and J by 1 base, and 8 bases separated the two germline ends. CDR1 is MDHEN and CDR2 is SYDVKM in the germline V gene. CDR3 length: 14 amino acids. This CDR3 is CASSLGRGNYGYTF. Written as DNA, the CDR3 is TGTGCCAGCAGTTTAGGGCGGGGTAACTATGGCTACACCTTC.

The chain couples TRBV6-1 to TRBJ2-3; TRBD1 might be the D (6 bases). CDR1 is MNHNS and CDR2 is SASEGT in the germline V gene. Trimming pared 4 bases from V and 0 bases from J, leaving 20 bases between. This CDR3 region has 18 residues. Here the CDR3 reads CASSAELDRRTSTDTQYF. CDR3 bases: TGTGCCAGCAGTGCCGAACTCGACAGGCGGACTAGCACAGATACGCAGTATTTT.

CDR3 in amino acids: CASSPGPSSYNEQFF. The DNA of the CDR3 is TGTGCCAGCAGCCCGGGACCTAGCTCCTACAATGAGCAGTTCTTC. The chain joins TRBV27 to TRBJ2-1, with D tentatively TRBD1 or TRBD2 (5 bases each). Trimming left V 6 bases short and J 0 bases short, with 12 bases between. CDR1 and CDR2 (germline): MNHEY, SMNVEV (reference sequence). The CDR3 is 15 residues long.

In its sample, this clone was seen once. V is TRBV18 and J is TRBJ2-7, with a weak D call TRBD2 (6 bases). V lost 3 bases and J lost 5, with 14 bases in between. The CDR3 loop spans 14 amino acids. CDR1 is KGHSH and CDR2 is LQKENI in the germline V gene. In DNA, the CDR3 is TGTGCCAGCTCACCTCGGGGGACCTTTGACGAGCAGTACTTC. It is translated as CASSPRGTFDEQYF.

This rearrangement joins TRBV10-3 to TRBJ2-1; 8 nucleotides match TRBD2. CDR1 is ENHRY, CDR2 SYGVKD, per germline. Losses at the gene ends were 4 bases for V and 7 bases for J; bases not matched to a gene: 9. The CDR3 length is 15 residues. The CDR3 protein is CAISGERERGNEQFF. The DNA for the CDR3 is TGTGCCATCAGTGGGGAGCGGGAGAGGGGGAATGAGCAGTTCTTC.

This clone appeared once. This sequence joins TRBV14 and TRBJ2-7; 10 bases match TRBD2. V shed 0 bases, J shed 0 bases, and the junction held 2 bases outside the gene matches. Germline CDR1 SGHDN, CDR2 FVKESK. The CDR3 is 16 amino acids. The CDR3 loop is CASSQDLAGVSYEQYF. CDR3 sequence (DNA): TGTGCCAGCAGCCAAGATCTAGCGGGGGTCTCCTACGAGCAGTACTTC.

This chain joins TRBV11-2 and TRBJ2-1; D is perhaps TRBD1 (5 bases). CDR3 length equals 16 residues. V was clipped by 0 bases and J by 7 bases, with 16 bases between them. CDR1 is SGHAT, CDR2 FQNNGV, per germline. CDR3 nucleotide sequence: TGTGCCAGCAGCTTAGAGGTAGGGGCACGTCTAAATGAGCAGTTCTTC. Its protein is CASSLEVGARLNEQFF.

In its sample, this clone was seen once. The genes are TRBV2 and TRBJ1-1; D unresolved. V was trimmed by 7 bases and J by 1 base, leaving 10 bases between them. Germline CDR1 SNHLY, CDR2 FYNNEI. CDR3 length: 13 residues. CDR3 loop: CASNPMRNTEAFF. As DNA, the CDR3 is TGTGCCAGCAACCCAATGAGGAACACTGAAGCTTTCTTT. The complete variable domain, with remaining parts taken from reference TRBV2 and TRBJ1-1, reads EPEVTQTPSHQVTQMGQEVILRCVPISNHLYFYWYRQILGQKVEFLVSFYNNEISEKSEIFDDQFSVERPDGSNFTLKIRSTKLEDSAMYFCASNPMRNTEAFFGQGTRLTVV.

This chain uses TRBV5-4 with TRBJ1-2, with 8 bases aligning to TRBD1. The CDR3 extends over 15 amino acids. Losses at the gene ends were 4 bases for V and 4 bases for J; bases not matched to a gene: 9. From germline, CDR1 is SGHNT and CDR2 YYREEE (reference sequence). CDR3 coding DNA: TGTGCCAGCAGCCTGGGGACAGGCGCCTTCTATGGCTACACCTTC. Translated, it gives CASSLGTGAFYGYTF.

The chain carries TRBV2 and TRBJ2-1; 7 bases fit TRBD1. CDR3 size: 14 residues. Germline lookup yields CDR1 SNHLY and CDR2 FYNNEI. V was clipped by 5 bases and J by 5 bases; unmatched bases: 6. The CDR3 is CASSTRGQDNEQFF. The CDR3 region has the DNA TGTGCCAGCAGTACAAGGGGGCAAGACAATGAGCAGTTCTTC.

The V and J genes are TRBV10-3 and TRBJ1-2; D gene unclear. This CDR3 is 14 amino acids long. V dropped 2 bases and J dropped 5 bases, with 12 bases sitting between them. Germline V gene sequence: CDR1 ENHRY, CDR2 SYGVKD. The CDR3 nucleotides read TGTGCCATCAGTGAGAAGGAGGGCCCGTATGGCTACACCTTC. This encodes CAISEKEGPYGYTF.

V and J are TRBV10-1 and TRBJ2-7; D call uncertain. CDR1 and CDR2 (germline): WNHNN, SYGVQD (reference sequence). V lost 2 bases and J 7 bases, leaving 12 bases between the germline ends. The CDR3 is made up of 13 amino acids. CDR3 in amino acids: CASSETSFGEQYF. In DNA form, the CDR3 reads TGCGCCAGCAGTGAGACCTCTTTTGGGGAGCAGTACTTC.

The chain employs TRBV6-6 and TRBJ2-1, with no clear D. This CDR3 region has 11 residues. CDR1 and CDR2 from the germline V gene are MNHNY and SVGAGI (reference sequence). V was shortened by 4 bases and J by 10 bases, with 8 bases between the two germline ends. CDR3 protein: CASSSTTEQFF. In nucleotides, the CDR3 is TGTGCCAGCAGTTCCACTACCGAGCAGTTCTTC.

The gene calls are TRBV28 and TRBJ1-5; the match to TRBD1 covers 10 bases. With 4 bases clipped from V and 2 bases from J, the junction kept 2 bases outside the gene matches. Germline-derived CDR1 and CDR2 are MDHEN and SYDVKM. This CDR3 is built from 15 residues. CDR3 protein: CASSWDRGGNQPQHF. The CDR3, as DNA: TGTGCCAGCAGTTGGGACAGGGGAGGCAATCAGCCCCAGCATTTT.

V and J are TRBV19 and TRBJ1-2; weak D call: TRBD1 (6 bases). The germline V gene encodes CDR1 LNHDA and CDR2 SQIVND (reference sequence). The CDR3 is made up of 13 amino acids. Trimming cost V 5 bases and J 6 bases, with 13 bases left between them. The CDR3 nucleotides read TGTGCCAGTAGTGCGGACAGAACCGATGGCTACACCTTC. The encoded protein is CASSADRTDGYTF.

This sequence joins TRBV5-1 and TRBJ2-3, with 8 positions matching TRBD2. V shed 4 bases and J 3 bases; nucleotides not matched to a gene: 10. Germline values: CDR1 SGHRS, CDR2 YFSETQ. This CDR3 has 16 residues. CDR3 region: CASSILAGKSTDTQYF. Here the CDR3 DNA reads TGCGCCAGCAGCATTTTAGCGGGGAAATCAACAGATACGCAGTATTTT.

This rearrangement joins TRBV9 to TRBJ2-5, with D unclear. Between the trimmed V and J ends, which lost 3 bases and 2 bases, there was a span of 14 bases. The CDR3 is 15 residues long. Per the germline V gene, CDR1 is SGDLS and CDR2 is YYNGEE. In DNA form, the CDR3 reads TGTGCCAGCAGCGGACCGAGACACGTACAAGAGACCCAGTACTTC. Its protein product is CASSGPRHVQETQYF.

This clone was recorded a few times. V and J are TRBV25-1 and TRBJ2-3; 9 bases line up with TRBD2. Germline V gene data show CDR1 as MGHDK and CDR2 as SYGVNS. This CDR3 is built from 15 residues. J lost 6 bases, V lost 5 bases, and 9 bases had no gene match. This CDR3 is CASSSSGRPGDTQYF. CDR3 in DNA: TGTGCCAGCAGTTCCAGCGGGAGGCCGGGGGATACGCAGTATTTT.